The clone carrying this T cell receptor (beta chain) qualifies as medium-sized. The data derive from a study of CD4 and CD8 cells across lung adenocarcinoma regions. Germline values: CDR1 SGDLS, CDR2 YYNGEE. Trimming removed 4 bases from V and 6 bases from J; junction bases left unmatched: 9. The CDR3 sequence is 15 residues long. Each CDR3 protein is one row after TCRdb ran MiXCR on the PCR reads. The repertoire consists of fewer than 11,000 distinct CDR3 sequences, with 35% to 60% occurring once and the leading ten covering more than 30%. The TCR was taken from a male donor with lung adenocarcinoma. The CD4 and CD8 labels of this study may be unreliable. The chain carries TRBV9 and TRBJ2-1; 8 bases align to TRBD2. Sequenced sample: CD8+ T cells from the margin of a lung tumor. The CDR3: CASSPTSGRSNEQFF. The CDR3 coding sequence is TGTGCCAGCAGCCCCACTAGCGGAAGGTCCAATGAGCAGTTCTTC. Complete variable domain (other parts from reference TRBV9 and TRBJ2-1): DSGVTQTPKHLITATGQRVTLRCSPRSGDLSVYWYQQSLDQGLQFLIQYYNGEERAKGNILERFSAQQFPDLHSELNLSSLELGDSALYFCASSPTSGRSNEQFFGPGTRLTVL.